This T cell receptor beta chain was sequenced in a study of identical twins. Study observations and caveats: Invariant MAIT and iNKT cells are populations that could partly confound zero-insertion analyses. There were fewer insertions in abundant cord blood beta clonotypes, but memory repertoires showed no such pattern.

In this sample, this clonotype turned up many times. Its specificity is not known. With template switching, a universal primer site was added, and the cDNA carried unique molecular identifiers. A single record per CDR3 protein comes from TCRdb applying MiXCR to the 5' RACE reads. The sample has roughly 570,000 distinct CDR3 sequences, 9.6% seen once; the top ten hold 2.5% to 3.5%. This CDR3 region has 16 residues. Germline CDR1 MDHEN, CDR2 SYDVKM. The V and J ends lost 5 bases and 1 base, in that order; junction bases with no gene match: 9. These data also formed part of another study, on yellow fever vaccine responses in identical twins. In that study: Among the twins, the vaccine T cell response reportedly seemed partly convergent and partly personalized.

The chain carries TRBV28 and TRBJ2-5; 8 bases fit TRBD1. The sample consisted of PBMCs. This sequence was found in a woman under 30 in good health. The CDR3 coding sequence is TGTGCCAGCAGTGGCCGCAGGGGGCTAACCCAAGAGACCCAGTACTTC. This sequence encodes CASSGRRGLTQETQYF.